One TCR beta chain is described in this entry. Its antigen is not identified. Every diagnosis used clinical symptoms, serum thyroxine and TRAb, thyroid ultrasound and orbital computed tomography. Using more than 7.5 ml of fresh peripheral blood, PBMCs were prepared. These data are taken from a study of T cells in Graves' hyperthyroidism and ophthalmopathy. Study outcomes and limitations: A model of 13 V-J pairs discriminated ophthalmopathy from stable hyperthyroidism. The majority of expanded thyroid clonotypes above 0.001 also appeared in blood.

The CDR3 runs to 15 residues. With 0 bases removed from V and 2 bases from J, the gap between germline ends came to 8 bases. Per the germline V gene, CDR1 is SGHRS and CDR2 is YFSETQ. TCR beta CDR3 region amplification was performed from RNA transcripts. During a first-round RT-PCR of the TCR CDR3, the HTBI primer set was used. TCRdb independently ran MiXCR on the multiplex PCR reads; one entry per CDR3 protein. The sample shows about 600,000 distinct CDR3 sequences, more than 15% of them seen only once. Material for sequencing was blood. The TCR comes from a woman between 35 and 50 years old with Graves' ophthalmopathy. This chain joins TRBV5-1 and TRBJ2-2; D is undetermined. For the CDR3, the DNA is TGCGCCAGCAGCTTGGCTCCGGTAAACACCGGGGAGCTGTTTTTT. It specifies CASSLAPVNTGELFF.